This T cell receptor beta chain was identified in a study of cytomegalovirus exposure and HLA in healthy donors (dated by TCRdb to the late 2010s). In the study overall: An earlier analysis of 587 of the donors reported around 280 Gb of sequence data and 100 million to 120 million unique TCR beta sequences obtained from around 180 million T cells. To study patterns of TCR occurrence, a later analysis re-analyzed previously published TCR beta repertoires from 500 to 850 donors and added high-resolution HLA genotyping. HLA typing covered class I and class II loci at four-digit resolution. Donor age, sex, ethnicity and CMV serostatus were compiled alongside the repertoire data. Rather than using new phenotypic data, the later analysis identified candidate immune exposures from TCR beta sequences and from how often those sequences occurred across donors. On average, roughly 240,000 unique TCR beta nucleotide sequences were sequenced per donor among about 400 genotyped donors of the cohort, with 15% to 20% of those sequences being non-productive. Five DR-DQ haplotypes were handled as single units for association and clustering because linkage in the cohort was strong. Of the 350 to 400 genotyped donors, roughly 85% fell in the genetic ancestry cluster associated with self-reported Caucasian donors. The study aimed to test whether cataloging public T cell receptors could reveal signatures of past pathogen exposure. The T cell repertoires of about 700 subjects were profiled by immunosequencing and related to cytomegalovirus serostatus. A later genetic analysis used genome-wide SNP genotypes for about 65% of the 666 donors, treating that subset as a discovery cohort. To predict cytomegalovirus infection status, the study brought together high-throughput TCR immunosequencing, statistical association of individual TCRs with disease status, and machine learning. Besides the first cohort of 666 subjects, a separate validation cohort made up of about 120 different subjects was used. Typing coverage differed by locus: A, B, C, DRB1 and DQB1 were typed in roughly 620-630 donors, DQA1 in roughly 510, DPA1 in some 570, and DPB1 in approximately 450. All discovery cohort repertoires had been generated using a single sequencing platform. An earlier analysis of about 620 of the donors applied high-throughput TCR beta sequencing to assess whether each TCR beta V gene segment acted as functional or pseudogenic. Around 320 gigabases of sequencing data and some 85 million unique TCR sequences were included in an early release covering 550 to 800 HLA-typed donors. Study-wide conclusions, independent of this receptor: According to a later analysis, TCR association rates differed among HLA loci, with DRB1 alleles showing the most associated TCRs and HLA-C alleles showing the fewest. Because the 87-base-pair reads could not distinguish some IMGT-functional V segments, including TRBV6-2 and TRBV6-3, those segments were excluded. Most CMV-associated TCR beta chains appeared to be HLA-restricted in a later analysis, and the HLA associations seemed to be driven largely by CMV exposure. In a later analysis, several top co-occurrence clusters were reported to appear linked to parvovirus B19, influenza, CMV and Epstein-Barr virus. In a later analysis, HLA-associated TCR beta chains were found to be more clonally expanded and to have lower generation probabilities than equally common non-associated chains. The sequencing pipeline was judged likely to have produced a cluster of highly shared sequence variants as a technical artifact. In a later analysis, about 16,000 TCR beta sequences were associated with specific HLA alleles at a false discovery rate of 0.05. In an earlier analysis of fewer than 700 of the donors, most TCR beta V segments appeared in productive rearrangements about 87% or about 30% of the time, broadly matching IMGT annotations. According to a later genetic analysis, donors in an Asian-associated ancestry cluster had fewer N-insertions in productive TCRs than the approximately 670-donor mean. CMV serostatus was the only immune exposure information available for the cohort. The cohort was sequenced for TCR beta chains only, and without alpha or paired-chain data the features that could be detected were limited. Most TCR sequences were seen in very few donors, while some public TCRs were found in many individuals. Cytomegalovirus status was reported to be diagnosed by the classifier with high specificity and sensitivity in both the original and validation cohorts. The study gave a list of around 170 TCR beta chains associated with cytomegalovirus. Strong co-occurrence of HLA alleles, especially DR and DQ, made assigning TCR associations to individual alleles difficult. Presence/absence analyses assumed roughly uniform sequencing depth across donors, an assumption that may not hold. V-gene and J-gene trimming of TCR beta chains was associated with a missense DCLRE1C variant in a later genetic analysis, and the association was replicated in an independent cohort. The authors suggested that the approach could potentially be extended to other disease states and immunological phenotypes. Because counts were too low, some 17 rarely observed V segments, including chromosome 9 orphons, were left out of the earlier analysis of a few hundred of the donors. Linkage disequilibrium might explain the correlated functional status among segregating V segments, but an unknown experimental factor could not be excluded. Because HLA typing was unavailable for some donors at each locus, only the typed subset was used in association tests. A further reported finding was that TCR beta sequences accurately predicted the HLA-A and HLA-B alleles for most subjects in the first cohort. In vitro tests confirmed that three of the cytomegalovirus-associated TCR beta chains recognize cytomegalovirus antigens.

In total, 630 or so healthy bone marrow donors made up the cohort. At the time of sampling, every cohort member was nominally healthy, though immune exposures that went unrecorded were likely present. The donor was CMV seronegative and was included in the group of a few hundred seronegative cohort members. A peripheral blood sample was provided by each donor, and peripheral blood mononuclear cells were used for TCR beta sequencing. Genomic DNA was extracted from the blood cell samples with the Qiagen DNeasy Blood Extraction Kit. Of note for this clone: There is no known antigen for this receptor. Nothing much larger sits one base from this clone, and base qualities are not available.

Receptors were amplified or captured by the immunoSEQ multiplex PCR assay. For the multiplex PCR, a mixture combining 60 forward primers for TCR Vbeta segments and 13 reverse primers for TCR Jbeta segments was used. The CDR3 region of rearranged TCR beta genes was amplified from genomic DNA with a multiplex PCR assay. Amplified TCR beta libraries were sequenced as 87-base-pair reads on the Illumina HiSeq System. The authors processed their data as follows. In a later analysis, tens of millions of unique TCR beta chains were counted across the roughly 610 repertoires, and roughly 11 million of these chains were shared by at least two donors. Raw reads were error-corrected and collapsed into unique sequences by a nearest-neighbor algorithm in which closely related sequences were merged to remove PCR and sequencing errors. V, D and J gene segments were assigned by aligning CDR3 sequences to IMGT reference sequences. For a sequence to be retained, a match of at least six nucleotides to both a V gene segment and a J gene segment was required. Rearrangements were classified as productive when the CDR3 lacked stop codons and remained in frame with V and J, and all other rearrangements were classified as non-productive. Following IMGT convention, CDR3 was defined as the stretch from the second conserved V-encoded cysteine to the conserved J-encoded phenylalanine. In an earlier analysis of around 570 of the donors, sequences lacking an unambiguous match to a single V gene segment were excluded. In an earlier analysis of several hundred of the donors, V segments were called functional above 56.7% productive rearrangements and were called segregating when the between-donor standard deviation exceeded 5%. To diagnose cytomegalovirus status from the catalog of TCR beta chain sequences, a statistical classification framework was built. In a later analysis, TCR nucleotide sequences were compared against IMGT/GENE-DB human TR gene sequences so that V and J genes could be assigned. The TCRdist pipeline was used in a later analysis to assign CDR3 sequences and most-parsimonious VDJ recombination scenarios. In a later analysis, each TCR beta chain was defined by its CDR3 amino acid sequence together with its V-gene family, and reads lacking a unique V-gene family were excluded. As a way to deal with suspected cross-contamination and a sequencing artifact, a later analysis dropped 640 or so nucleotide sequences that were highly shared and had low generation probability. In a later analysis, a clonal expansion index for each public chain was calculated from normalized within-repertoire ranks of inferred template counts. A later analysis computed generation probabilities with a VDJ recombination model fitted to out-of-frame rearrangements, and checked the results against IGoR. In a later analysis, TCR-TCR, TCR-HLA and TCR-CMV co-occurrence was scored with hypergeometric tests, and a repertoire-size bias correction was applied to TCR pairs. A later analysis estimated false discovery rates by permuting HLA or CMV assignments 20 times. A later analysis grouped co-occurring TCRs with DBSCAN, adding TCRdist sequence similarity when clustering within HLA-allele-positive subsets. Co-occurrence clustering excluded repertoires with fewer than 30,000 or more than 120,000 public chains, plus five with anomalous nucleotide sharing. The table was pulled from immuneACCESS by TCRdb, which kept in-frame rearrangements only. Such tables lose some clones; where checked, under half of the loss comes from unresolved V genes, and the rest has no known cause. V and J calls plus clone size are reproduced from that table; the DNA served to infer D and trimming. This sample lists 150,000 to 200,000 clones; about 81% were detected once. The ten largest clones take up 1.5% to 2% of the sample.

From the germline V gene, CDR1 is SGHAT and CDR2 is FQNNGV. The CDR3 starts with the cysteine, ends with the phenylalanine, and has 13 residues. This entry keeps only the CDR3 DNA: 39 bases, framed from base 1. V and J are truncated by 6 bases and 0 bases respectively, leaving an intervening sequence of 6 bases. Specimen: PBMCs. This receptor was taken from a man aged 18 to 29 in good health and CMV-seronegative. Recombination connected TRBV11-2 to TRBJ1-5, with the D gene uncertain. The CDR3 corresponds to CASRASSNQPQHF. In nucleotides, the sequence is TGTGCCAGCAGGGCAAGTAGCAATCAGCCCCAGCATTTT. Extended through the reference TRBV11-2 and TRBJ1-5 proteins, this CDR3 yields the full variable domain: EAGVAQSPRYKIIEKRQSVAFWCNPISGHATLYWYQQILGQGPKLLIQFQNNGVVDDSQLPKDRFSAERLKGVDSTLKIQPAKLEDSAVYLCASRASSNQPQHFGDGTRLSIL.